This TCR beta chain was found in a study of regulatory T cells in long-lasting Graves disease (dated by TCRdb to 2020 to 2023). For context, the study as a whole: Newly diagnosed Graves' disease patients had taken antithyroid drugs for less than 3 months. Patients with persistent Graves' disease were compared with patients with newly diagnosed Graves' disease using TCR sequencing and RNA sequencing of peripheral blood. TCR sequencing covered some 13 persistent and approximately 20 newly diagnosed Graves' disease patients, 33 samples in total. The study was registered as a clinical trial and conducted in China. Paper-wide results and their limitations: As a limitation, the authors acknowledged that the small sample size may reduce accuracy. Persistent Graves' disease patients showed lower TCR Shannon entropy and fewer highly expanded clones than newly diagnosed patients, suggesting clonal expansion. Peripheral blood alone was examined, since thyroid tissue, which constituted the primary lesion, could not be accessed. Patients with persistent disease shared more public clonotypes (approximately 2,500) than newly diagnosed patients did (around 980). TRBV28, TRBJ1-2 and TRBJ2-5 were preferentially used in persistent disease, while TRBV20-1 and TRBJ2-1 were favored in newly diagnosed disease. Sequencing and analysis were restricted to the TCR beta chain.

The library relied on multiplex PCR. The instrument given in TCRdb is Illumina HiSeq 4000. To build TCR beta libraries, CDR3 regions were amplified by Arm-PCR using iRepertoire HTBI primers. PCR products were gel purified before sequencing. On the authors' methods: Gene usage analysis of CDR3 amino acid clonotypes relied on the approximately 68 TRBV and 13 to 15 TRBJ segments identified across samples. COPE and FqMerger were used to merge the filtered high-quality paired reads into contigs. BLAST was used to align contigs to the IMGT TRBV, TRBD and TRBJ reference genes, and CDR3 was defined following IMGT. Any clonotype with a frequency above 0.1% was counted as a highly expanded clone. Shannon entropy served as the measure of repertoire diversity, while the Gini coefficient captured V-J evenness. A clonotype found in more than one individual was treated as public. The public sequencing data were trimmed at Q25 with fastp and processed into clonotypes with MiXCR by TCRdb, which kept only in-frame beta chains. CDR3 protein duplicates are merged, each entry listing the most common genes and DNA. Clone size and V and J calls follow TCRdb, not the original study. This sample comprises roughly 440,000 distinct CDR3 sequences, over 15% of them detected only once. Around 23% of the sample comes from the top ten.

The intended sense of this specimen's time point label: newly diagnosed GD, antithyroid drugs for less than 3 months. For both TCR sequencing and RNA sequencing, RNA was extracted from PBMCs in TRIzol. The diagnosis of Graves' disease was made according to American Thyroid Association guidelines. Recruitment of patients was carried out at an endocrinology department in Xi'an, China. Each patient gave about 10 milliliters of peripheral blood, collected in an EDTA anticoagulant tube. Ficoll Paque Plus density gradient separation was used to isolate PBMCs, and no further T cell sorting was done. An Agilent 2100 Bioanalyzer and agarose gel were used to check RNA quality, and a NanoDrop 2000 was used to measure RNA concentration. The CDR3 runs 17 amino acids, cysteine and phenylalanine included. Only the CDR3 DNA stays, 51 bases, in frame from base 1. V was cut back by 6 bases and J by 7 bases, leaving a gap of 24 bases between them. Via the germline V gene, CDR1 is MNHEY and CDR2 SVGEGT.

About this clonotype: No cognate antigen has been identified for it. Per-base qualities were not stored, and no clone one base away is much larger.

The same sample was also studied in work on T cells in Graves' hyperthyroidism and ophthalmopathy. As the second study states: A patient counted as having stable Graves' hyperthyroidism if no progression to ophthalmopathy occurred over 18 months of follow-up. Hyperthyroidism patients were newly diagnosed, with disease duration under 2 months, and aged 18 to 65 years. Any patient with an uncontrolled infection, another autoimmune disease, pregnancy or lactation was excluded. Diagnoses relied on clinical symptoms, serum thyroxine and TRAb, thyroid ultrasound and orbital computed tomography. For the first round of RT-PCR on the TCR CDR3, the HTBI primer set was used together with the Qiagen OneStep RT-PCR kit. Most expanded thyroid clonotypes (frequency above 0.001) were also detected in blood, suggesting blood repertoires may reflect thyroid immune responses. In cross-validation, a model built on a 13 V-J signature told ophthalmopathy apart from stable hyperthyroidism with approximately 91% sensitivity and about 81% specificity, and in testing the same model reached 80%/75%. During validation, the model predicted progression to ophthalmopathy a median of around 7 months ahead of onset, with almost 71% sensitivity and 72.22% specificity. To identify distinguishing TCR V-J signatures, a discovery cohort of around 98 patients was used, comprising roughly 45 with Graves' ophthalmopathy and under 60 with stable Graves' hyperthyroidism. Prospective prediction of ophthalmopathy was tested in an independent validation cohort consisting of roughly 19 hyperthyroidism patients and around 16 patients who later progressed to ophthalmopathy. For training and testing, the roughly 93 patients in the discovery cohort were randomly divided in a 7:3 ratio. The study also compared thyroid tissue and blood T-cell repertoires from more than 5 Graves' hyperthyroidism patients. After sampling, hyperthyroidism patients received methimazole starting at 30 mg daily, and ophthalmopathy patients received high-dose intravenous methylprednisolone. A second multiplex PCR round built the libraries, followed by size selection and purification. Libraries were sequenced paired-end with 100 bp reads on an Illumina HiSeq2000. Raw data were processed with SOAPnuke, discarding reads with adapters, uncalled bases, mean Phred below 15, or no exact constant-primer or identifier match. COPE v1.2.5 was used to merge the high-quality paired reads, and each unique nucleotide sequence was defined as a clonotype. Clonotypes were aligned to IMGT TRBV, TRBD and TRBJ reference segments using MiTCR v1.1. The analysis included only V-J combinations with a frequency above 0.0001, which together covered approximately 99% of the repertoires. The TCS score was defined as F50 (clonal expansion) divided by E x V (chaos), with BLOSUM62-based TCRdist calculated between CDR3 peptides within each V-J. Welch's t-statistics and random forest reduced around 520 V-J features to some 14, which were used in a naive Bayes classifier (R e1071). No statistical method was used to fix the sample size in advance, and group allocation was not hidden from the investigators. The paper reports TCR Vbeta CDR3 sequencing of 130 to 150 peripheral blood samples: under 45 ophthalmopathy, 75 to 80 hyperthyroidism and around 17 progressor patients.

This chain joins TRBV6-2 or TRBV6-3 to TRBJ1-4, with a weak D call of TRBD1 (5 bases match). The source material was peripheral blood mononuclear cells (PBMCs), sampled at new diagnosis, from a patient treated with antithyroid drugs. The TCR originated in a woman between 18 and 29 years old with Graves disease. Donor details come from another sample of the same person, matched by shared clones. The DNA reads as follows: TGTGCCAGCAGGGGAGTAACGGGGCACACAGCGGGTGAAAAACTGTTTTTT. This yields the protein CASRGVTGHTAGEKLFF.